This record looks at one TCR beta chain sequence and its context. The PCR was carried out with 60 Vbeta primers and 13 Jbeta primers. Assay used: immunoSEQ multiplex PCR; TCRdb lists only in-frame clones, some missing. In the table there are roughly 160,000 clones, approximately 84% of which are singletons. The sample is drawn from a study of cytomegalovirus exposure and HLA in healthy donors. V lost 6 bases, J lost 7 bases, and 8 bases stayed unmatched. CDR1 is SNHLY, CDR2 FYNNEI, per germline. This CDR3 has 14 amino acids. Sequenced material: PBMCs. The TCR was taken from a man aged 30 to 45 in good health and CMV-seronegative. The J gene is TRBJ1-5, the V gene TRBV2; TRBD1 matches 8 bases. As DNA, the CDR3 is TGTGCCAGCAGCTTAGACAGGGGAGGGCAGCCCCAGCATTTT. It encodes CASSLDRGGQPQHF.